The 15 T cell receptor gamma chains below come from one sample, sequenced in a study of Vδ1+ human thymocytes. Study-level points and caveats: Thymic TRG and TRD repertoires appeared highly polyclonal.

The template was reverse-transcribed extracted RNA. Pooled V-gene forward primers with one constant-region reverse primer generated the CDR3 amplicons by multiplex PCR. TCRdb used CATT to re-call clones from the multiplex PCR reads. The data contain 8,700 or so gamma-chain clones, 56% of them singletons. For these receptors, no antigen is known. The sequenced sample consisted of Vdelta1+ gamma-delta thymocytes from the thymus. Subset here: FACS-sorted CD3+ TCRalphabeta- TCRVdelta1+ TCRVdelta2- thymocytes. These receptor sequences come from a girl in the first two years of life who had congenital heart surgery.

The chain couples TRGV9 to TRGJ1 or TRGJ2. Germline V gene sequence: CDR1 GITISATS, CDR2 ISYDGTV (reference sequence). V lost 2 bases, J lost 0 bases, and 7 bases stayed unmatched. The CDR3 is 15 amino acids. CDR3 DNA: TGTGCCTTGTGGGAGGAATATTCGAATTATTATAAGAAACTCTTT. This sequence encodes CALWEEYSNYYKKLF.

The gene calls are TRGV8 and TRGJ1 or TRGJ2. TCRdb supplies no J gene; here it was assigned by aligning the nucleotide sequence to germline. V gave up 6 bases and J gave up 4 bases; unmatched junction bases: 6. The CDR3 totals 12 residues. Germline V lookup: CDR1 VENAVY, CDR2 YDSYNSRV. CDR3 protein: CATWITYYKKLF. The CDR3 DNA is TGTGCCACCTGGATAACCTATTATAAGAAACTCTTT.

This chain uses TRGV8 with TRGJ1 or TRGJ2. Matching the DNA to germline supplied the J gene, which TCRdb does not give. Losses at the gene ends were 3 bases for V and 10 bases for J; bases not matched to a gene: 18. The CDR3 extends over 15 amino acids. Germline V gene data show CDR1 as VENAVY and CDR2 as YDSYNSRV. CDR3 sequence reads: CATWDSAGLKWKKLF. The CDR3 region has the DNA TGTGCCACCTGGGATTCGGCGGGGCTAAAGTGGAAGAAACTCTTT.

The chain combines TRGV9 with TRGJ1 or TRGJ2. No J segment appears in TCRdb, so it was assigned here by matching the sequence to germline. From germline, CDR1 is GITISATS and CDR2 ISYDGTV (reference sequence). This CDR3 is built from 11 residues. V was pared by 3 bases and J by 12 bases, with 8 bases of the junction left unmatched. The CDR3 loop reads CALWEPWGKLF. The CDR3 nucleotides read TGTGCCTTGTGGGAGCCCTGGGGGAAACTCTTT.

The sample holds a few counts of this clone. The rearrangement links TRGV2 to TRGJP2. Germline trimming cut 0 bases from V and 5 bases from J; bases unmatched to any gene: 3. The length of the CDR3 is 14 residues. CDR1 is EGSNGY, CDR2 YDSYNSKV, per germline. CDR3 residues: CATWDGPSDWIKTF. CDR3 in DNA: TGTGCCACCTGGGACGGGCCAAGTGATTGGATCAAGACGTTT.

A single count supports this clone. The identical CDR3 is also encoded by other nucleotide sequences in the sample. This sequence joins TRGV4 and TRGJ1 or TRGJ2. No J gene is reported in TCRdb; it was inferred here by comparing the DNA with germline. Trimming cost V 1 base and J 3 bases; bases outside gene matches: 6. Germline CDR1 and CDR2: EGSTGY and YDSYTSSV. The CDR3 spans 14 residues. CDR3 sequence: CATWDGPSYYKKLF. CDR3 bases: TGTGCCACCTGGGATGGCCCGAGTTATTATAAGAAACTCTTT.

A remark on this clone: At one end the junction does not follow the germline gene, possibly because of a read error. Other nucleotide sequences in the sample specify the same CDR3. This chain joins TRGV3 and TRGJ1 or TRGJ2. TCRdb does not report a J gene; here it was assigned by matching the DNA to germline references. The CDR3 has 15 residues. Germline loops: CDR1 VTNTFY, CDR2 YDVSTARD (reference sequence). The CDR3 nucleotides are TGTGCTACCTGGGACAGGCGAGTCGAGGGATATAAGAAACTCTTT. It codes for CATWDRRVEGYKKLF.

The chain has TRGV4 and TRGJ1 or TRGJ2. Germline matching of the DNA provided the J gene here, since TCRdb leaves it blank. CDR3 size: 14 residues. Germline assignment: CDR1 EGSTGY and CDR2 YDSYTSSV. Trimming removed 4 bases from V and 5 bases from J; junction bases left unmatched: 11. CDR3 amino acids: CATWDPSRDYKKLF. CDR3 bases: TGTGCCACCTGGGACCCATCGAGAGATTATAAGAAACTCTTT.

A note on this clone: At the DNA level, this CDR3 is encoded by other sequences in the same sample as well. This chain links TRGV3 with TRGJ1 or TRGJ2. The J gene was missing in TCRdb and was found by matching the end of the DNA to germline. Germline CDR1 VTNTFY, CDR2 YDVSTARD (reference sequence). This CDR3 has 13 amino acids. Unmatched junction bases numbered 5, after V lost 0 bases and J lost 6 bases. CDR3 residues: CATWDRRGYKKLF. Written as DNA, the CDR3 is TGTGCCACCTGGGACAGGCGGGGTTATAAGAAACTCTTT.

The chain carries TRGV2 and TRGJ1 or TRGJ2. Matching the DNA to germline supplied the J gene, which TCRdb does not give. Germline V gives CDR1 EGSNGY, CDR2 YDSYNSKV. Germline trimming cut 4 bases from V and 12 bases from J; bases unmatched to any gene: 15. The CDR3 runs to 13 residues. CDR3 residues: CATWDGGLWRKLF. CDR3 nucleotide sequence: TGTGCCACCTGGGATGGAGGGCTATGGAGGAAACTCTTT.

Details on this clone: The junction and the germline gene differ at one end; a read error may be behind it. At the DNA level, this CDR3 is encoded by other sequences in the same sample as well. This rearrangement joins TRGV3 to TRGJ1 or TRGJ2. In the absence of a J gene in TCRdb, the DNA was matched to germline to assign it here. Germline lookup yields CDR1 VTNTFY and CDR2 YDVSTARD (reference sequence). The CDR3 runs to 13 residues. The CDR3 sequence: CATWDGRYYKKLF. As DNA, the CDR3 is TGCGCCACCTGGGACGGACGCTATTATAAGAAACTCTTT.

This chain uses TRGV3 with TRGJP2. Assignment of the J gene here rests on matching the DNA to germline, because TCRdb gives none. The V gene end was trimmed by 0 bases and the J gene end by 4 bases; junction bases not matched to a gene: 5. The germline CDR1 and CDR2 sequences are VTNTFY and YDVSTARD (reference sequence). This CDR3 has 15 residues. Here the CDR3 reads CATWDRRTSDWIKTF. CDR3 sequence (DNA): TGTGCCACCTGGGACAGGCGGACTAGTGATTGGATCAAGACGTTT.

V is TRGV8 and J is TRGJP2. Matching the DNA to germline supplied the J gene, which TCRdb does not give. The CDR3 length is 14 residues. The V gene's germline CDR1 is VENAVY and CDR2 YDSYNSRV. Trimming cost V 2 bases and J 8 bases; bases outside gene matches: 8. DNA of the CDR3: TGTGCCACCTGGGATAAAGCGAGGGATTGGATCAAGACGTTT. This translates into CATWDKARDWIKTF.

The V gene is TRGV9, the J gene TRGJP. As TCRdb names no J gene, one was assigned here on the basis of a DNA match to germline. Germline CDR1 reads GITISATS; CDR2 reads ISYDGTV (reference sequence). The V gene end was trimmed by 3 bases and the J gene end by 5 bases; junction bases not matched to a gene: 7. The CDR3 has 17 amino acids. This CDR3 is CALWELEKELGKKIKVF. CDR3 coding DNA: TGTGCCTTGTGGGAGTTGGAAAAAGAGTTGGGCAAAAAAATCAAGGTATTT.

A few counts support this clone. The chain uses TRGV9 and TRGJ1 or TRGJ2. Unmatched junction bases numbered 4, after V lost 3 bases and J lost 8 bases. The germline V gene has CDR1 GITISATS and CDR2 ISYDGTV (reference sequence). The CDR3 covers 11 residues. This CDR3 reads CALWEPNKKLF. The CDR3 DNA sequence: TGTGCCTTGTGGGAGCCTAATAAGAAACTCTTT.